The following is a TCR beta chain sequence with its context. These data originate in a study of cytomegalovirus exposure and HLA in healthy donors. The ends lost 9 bases at V and 5 bases at J; junction bases unmatched: 12. CDR1 is SGHRS, CDR2 YFSETQ, per germline. This CDR3 is built from 15 residues. It was with 60 Vbeta and 13 Jbeta primers that the PCR ran. Only in-frame clones appear in the TCRdb table, and some are missing; sequencing was by immunoSEQ multiplex PCR. The sample contains approximately 290,000 clones, 80% of which appear only once. Sequenced: PBMCs. The V gene is TRBV5-1, the J gene TRBJ2-2; 8 bases line up with TRBD2. This sequence was found in a girl aged 2 to 10 in good health and CMV-seronegative. CDR3: CATKYGTRLTGELFF. The CDR3 coding sequence is TGCGCCACCAAATACGGGACTAGACTTACCGGGGAGCTGTTTTTT.